This T cell receptor (beta chain) is drawn from a study of CD8+ T cells in alopecia areata. Extracted RNA was reverse transcribed into cDNA, the sequencing template. Repertoires were generated with immunoSEQ multiplex PCR, while TCRdb's copy carries only in-frame clones and drops some. This table has about 190,000 clones, roughly three fifths appearing once. Sample treatment: oral pan-JAK inhibitor, 5-10 mg twice daily. It was from alopecia areata patients that lesional scalp punch biopsies and peripheral blood were collected. This clone was picked up a small number of times. Antigen: not known. General study findings and limits: Among the top 100, expanded CD8+ clones were significantly decreased by tofacitinib, as was scalp clonality. Only a single nonresponder existed, so baseline CD8+ expansion links stay unclear.

This specimen consisted of CD4+ T cells sorted from blood, obtained at week 4, from a patient treated with tofacitinib. This TCR was recovered from a human donor with alopecia areata.

As DNA, the CDR3 is TGTGCCAGCAGCTTGGGACTAGCGGGAGTGTACAATGAGCAGTTCTTC. As protein: CASSLGLAGVYNEQFF. This chain links TRBV7-8 with TRBJ2-1; 14 bases fit TRBD2. The V segment lost 3 bases and the J segment 4 bases; nucleotides outside the gene matches: 2. CDR1 SGHVS and CDR2 FQNEAQ come from the germline V gene. This CDR3 is 16 amino acids long.